The 11 T cell receptor beta chains below all came from one sample that was sequenced in a study of blood T cell repertoires in COVID-19. Using immunoSEQ multiplex PCR, the repertoire was profiled, and TCRdb retains in-frame clones only, with some absent. The sample has 200,000 to 250,000 clones; about 83% are singletons. Input material: PBMCs or T cells enriched from blood (not recorded which). The source of these receptors is a woman aged 50 to 65 who had recovered from COVID-19.

The rearrangement links TRBV14 to TRBJ2-2, with D possibly TRBD2 on 6 matching bases. Trimming pared 0 bases from V and 5 bases from J, leaving 13 bases between. The CDR3 totals 16 residues. The germline CDR1 and CDR2 sequences are SGHDN and FVKESK. CDR3 DNA: TGTGCCAGCAGCCAAGAATTCATTGCGGGGACCGGGGAGCTGTTTTTT. It encodes CASSQEFIAGTGELFF. Combining the CDR3 with reference TRBV14 and TRBJ2-2 gives the whole variable domain EAGVTQFPSHSVIEKGQTVTLRCDPISGHDNLYWYRRVMGKEIKFLLHFVKESKQDESGMPNNRFLAERTGGTYSTLKVQPAELEDSGVYFCASSQEFIAGTGELFFGEGSRLTVL.

J is TRBJ1-5 and V is TRBV5-8, with a tentative D call TRBD1 (6 bases). The CDR3 extends over 15 amino acids. CDR1 SGHTS and CDR2 YDEGEE come from the germline V gene. V was pared by 1 base and J by 2 bases, with 10 bases between. The CDR3 nucleotides read TGTGCCAGCAGCTTGTACAGGGTTGGCAATCAGCCCCAGCATTTT. This gives the protein CASSLYRVGNQPQHF.

This chain connects TRBV11-2 to TRBJ2-1; TRBD2 agrees at 16 bases. CDR1 and CDR2 from the germline V gene are SGHAT and FQNNGV. V was pared by 8 bases and J by 10 bases, with 8 bases of the junction left unmatched. This CDR3 is built from 15 residues. The CDR3 DNA sequence: TGTGCCAGCTCCTCGGGACTAGCGGGGGGGCACGAGCAGTTCTTC. Its protein product is CASSSGLAGGHEQFF.

The chain links TRBV6-1 to TRBJ1-6, with D hard to call. Trimming stripped 1 base from V and 8 bases from J, with 12 bases between. The length of the CDR3 is 15 residues. CDR1 is MNHNS and CDR2 is SASEGT in the germline V gene. The CDR3 nucleotides are TGTGCCAGCAGTGAAGTTGGTCGGCGGGATTCACCCCTCCACTTT. Encoded protein: CASSEVGRRDSPLHF.

This clone came up once. The V call is TRBV19, the J call TRBJ1-6, with D uncertain. Trimming shortened V by 7 bases and J by 5 bases, and 12 bases separated the two germline ends. Germline loops: CDR1 LNHDA, CDR2 SQIVND (reference sequence). The CDR3 contains 14 residues. For the CDR3, the DNA is TGTGCCAGTACCCCTTTCAGGAATAATTCACCCCTCCACTTT. Its protein product is CASTPFRNNSPLHF. Variable domain in full (rest from reference TRBV19 and TRBJ1-6): DGGITQSPKYLFRKEGQNVTLSCEQNLNHDAMYWYRQDPGQGLRLIYYSQIVNDFQKGDIAEGYSVSREKKESFPLTVTSAQKNPTAFYLCASTPFRNNSPLHFGNGTRLTVT.

The V call is TRBV2, the J call TRBJ1-2, with D possibly matching TRBD1 (6 bases). The CDR3 is 13 amino acids. V lost 3 bases, J lost 7 bases, and 12 bases lay in between. CDR1 and CDR2 (germline): SNHLY, FYNNEI. The CDR3 DNA sequence: TGTGCCAGCAGTGACGGGGGGCAGTTTGGCTACACCTTC. Translation: CASSDGGQFGYTF.

The chain couples TRBV29-1 to TRBJ1-2; 12 bases align to TRBD1. Germline V gene data show CDR1 as SQVTM and CDR2 as ANQGSEA. CDR3 length equals 14 residues. Trimming removed 7 bases from V and 8 bases from J; junction bases left unmatched: 11. CDR3 bases: TGCAGCGGTGGAGACCGGGACAGGGGGCACGGCTACACCTTC. Translation gives CSGGDRDRGHGYTF.

The chain uses TRBV11-1 and TRBJ1-2; weak D call: TRBD1 (6 bases). The germline V gene has CDR1 SGHAT and CDR2 FQDESV (reference sequence). The CDR3 loop spans 14 amino acids. V lost 5 bases, J lost 1 base, and 11 bases lay in between. CDR3 DNA sequence: TGTGCCAGCAGCACGACAGGAATTAACTATGGCTACACCTTC. Translated, it gives CASSTTGINYGYTF.

J is TRBJ2-5 and V is TRBV7-8, with 10 bases lining up with TRBD1. The CDR3 length is 15 residues. Trimming took 4 bases from V and 7 from J; bases not matched to a gene: 9. Germline CDR1 SGHVS, CDR2 FQNEAQ. The CDR3 DNA follows: TGTGCCAGCAGCTCGCCGGGGACAGGGGCCGGGACCCAGTACTTC. Protein sequence: CASSSPGTGAGTQYF.

The gene calls are TRBV10-2 and TRBJ1-5; D is undetermined. The germline V and J ends were trimmed by 3 bases and 2 bases, with 11 bases remaining between them. In germline, CDR1 is WSHSY, CDR2 SAAADI. The CDR3 extends over 15 amino acids. CDR3 coding DNA: TGCGCCAGCAGTGAAGAGGGAGCGGGCAATCAGCCCCAGCATTTT. It translates to CASSEEGAGNQPQHF.

The chain employs TRBV6-2 or TRBV6-3 and TRBJ2-7; 10 bases agree with TRBD1. The germline gives CDR1 MNHEY, CDR2 SVGEGT. The CDR3 runs 17 residues. The V gene end was trimmed by 6 bases and the J gene end by 1 base; junction bases not matched to a gene: 12. DNA of the CDR3: TGTGCCAGCAGCACCCGCTCGACAGGGGGCAAGTCCTACGAGCAGTACTTC. Translation: CASSTRSTGGKSYEQYF.